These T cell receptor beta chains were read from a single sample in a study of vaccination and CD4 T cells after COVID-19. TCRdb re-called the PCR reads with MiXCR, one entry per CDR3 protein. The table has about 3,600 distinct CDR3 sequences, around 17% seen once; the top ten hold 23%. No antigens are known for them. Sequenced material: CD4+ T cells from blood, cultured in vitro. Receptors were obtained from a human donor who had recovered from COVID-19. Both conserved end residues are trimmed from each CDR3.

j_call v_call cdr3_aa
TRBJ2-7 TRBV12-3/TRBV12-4 ASSWGAKDGEQY
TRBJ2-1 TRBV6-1 ASSRGGATYNEQF
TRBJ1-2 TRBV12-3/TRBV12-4 ASRHRDIFLYGYT
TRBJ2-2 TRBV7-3 ASSSQTGLTGELF
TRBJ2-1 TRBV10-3 AISATGDEQF
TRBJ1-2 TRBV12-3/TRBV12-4 ASSAQGGVNYGYT
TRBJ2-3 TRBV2 ASSTTDTQY
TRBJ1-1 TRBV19 ASSARGRGAITEAF
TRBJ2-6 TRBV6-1 ASSERAGANVLT
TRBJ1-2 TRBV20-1 SARVLVQAYGYT
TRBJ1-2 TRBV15 ATSKDIANYGYT
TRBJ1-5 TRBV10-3 AISDEGRLAQH
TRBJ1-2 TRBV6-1 ASTQGRGVYGYT
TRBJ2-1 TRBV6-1 ASSEAGKSNEQF
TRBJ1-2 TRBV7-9 ASSGQGAGGYT
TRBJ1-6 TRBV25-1 ASRETGITYNSPLH
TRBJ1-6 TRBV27 ASSFQGSWSPLH
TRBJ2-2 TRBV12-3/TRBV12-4 ASSPSFFTGELF
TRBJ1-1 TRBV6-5 ASSFAGTEAF
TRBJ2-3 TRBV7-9 ASSLVVGGPVAGTDTQY
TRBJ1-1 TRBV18 ASSSGTGSVEAF
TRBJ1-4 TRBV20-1 SARDDWGEKLF
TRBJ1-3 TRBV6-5 ASSYSTGPPGNTIY
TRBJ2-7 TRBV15 ATSKDRGPYEQY
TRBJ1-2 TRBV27 ASSLRTPTGSHGYT
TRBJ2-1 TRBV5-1 ASSLGAGGLSEQF
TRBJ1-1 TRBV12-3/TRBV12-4 ASSLQGSYTEAF
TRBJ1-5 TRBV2 ASSRDRDNQPQH
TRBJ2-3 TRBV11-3 ASSQNYRDTQY
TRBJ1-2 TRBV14 ASSQDRVGNYGYT
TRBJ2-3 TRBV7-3 ASSSSQTKTDTQY
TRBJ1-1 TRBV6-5 ASSFSQLRASPTEAF
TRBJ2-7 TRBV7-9 ASTPAGRQY
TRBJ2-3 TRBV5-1 ASSLGGGTDTQY
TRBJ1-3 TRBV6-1 ASREGQTSGNTIY
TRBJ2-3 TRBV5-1 ASSLRGGATDTQY
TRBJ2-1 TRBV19 ASSIEGNEQF
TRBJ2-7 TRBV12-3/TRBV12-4 ASSPGRSYEQY